These 9 T cell receptor beta chains originate from one sample sequenced in a study of CD8+CD57+ T cells in acquired aplastic anemia. An expansion of CD8+CD57+ cells by flow cytometry had been shown in patients chosen for sequencing. Genomic DNA constituted the template upon which TCR beta VDJ and CDR3 profiling was performed. TCRdb used MiXCR to reprocess the reads, holding one entry per CDR3 protein. This repertoire shows hundreds of thousands of distinct CDR3 sequences, roughly half found once; its top ten account for 7.8%. The sequenced sample consisted of sorted CD4+, CD8+, or CD8+CD57+ T cells (not recorded which) from PBMCs. The receptor source for this set is a human donor with aplastic anemia.

V and J are TRBV11-2 and TRBJ2-1; TRBD1 agrees at 11 bases. V trimming: 5 bases; J trimming: 8 bases; junction bases outside the gene matches: 11. Germline V lookup: CDR1 SGHAT, CDR2 FQNNGV. CDR3 length equals 16 residues. CDR3 amino acids: CASSAWTGGFIDEQFF. CDR3 bases: TGTGCCAGCAGCGCCTGGACAGGGGGCTTCATCGATGAGCAGTTCTTC.

This clonotype was detected many times. The V gene is TRBV6-5, the J gene TRBJ2-2; D gene uncertain. With 0 bases removed from V and 5 bases from J, the gap between germline ends came to 4 bases. CDR3 length: 13 amino acids. Looked up from germline, CDR1 is MNHEY and CDR2 is SVGAGI. CDR3 DNA sequence: TGTGCCAGCAGTTACTCTAGAACCGGGGAGCTGTTTTTT. Its translation: CASSYSRTGELFF.

This clonotype was counted at least ten times. This chain connects TRBV5-8 to TRBJ2-7, with 9 nucleotides matching TRBD1. This CDR3 has 14 residues. Per the germline V gene, CDR1 is SGHTS and CDR2 is YDEGEE. The V gene end was trimmed by 2 bases and the J gene end by 3 bases; junction bases not matched to a gene: 3. In DNA form, the CDR3 reads TGTGCCAGCAGCTTCGGGACAGGGTTCTACGAGCAGTACTTC. Amino acid sequence: CASSFGTGFYEQYF.

The rearrangement links TRBV9 to TRBJ1-2, with TRBD1 as a possible D gene (5 bases). This CDR3 has 16 amino acids. The germline V gene has CDR1 SGDLS and CDR2 YYNGEE. V was shortened by 8 bases and J by 3 bases, with 23 bases between the two germline ends. CDR3 residues: CASSIGAGIPDYGYTF. CDR3 in DNA: TGTGCCAGTAGTATTGGGGCCGGGATCCCTGACTATGGCTACACCTTC.

This clonotype was observed a handful of times. The V and J genes are TRBV7-3 and TRBJ2-3; D possibly corresponds to TRBD2 (7 bases). Between the trimmed V and J ends, which lost 2 bases and 11 bases, there was a span of 20 bases. The V gene's germline CDR1 is SGHTA and CDR2 FQGTGA. The CDR3 sequence is 15 residues long. The CDR3: CASSLARGGYNEQYF. The CDR3 region has the DNA TGTGCCAGCAGCTTAGCTAGGGGGGGCTACAATGAGCAGTATTTT.

V is TRBV25-1 and J is TRBJ2-3; D call uncertain. Germline V gives CDR1 MGHDK, CDR2 SYGVNS. The CDR3 spans 14 residues. Trimming removed 0 bases at V and 11 bases at J, with 15 bases between. CDR3 DNA sequence: TGTGCCAGCAGTGAATATAAGGTATCCAATGAGCAGTATTTT. Translation gives CASSEYKVSNEQYF.

This clonotype was counted once. The rearrangement uses TRBV24-1 and TRBJ2-1; possibly TRBD1 for D (5 bases). This CDR3 is built from 14 residues. The germline CDR1 and CDR2 sequences are KGHDR and SFDVKD. V was cut by 4 bases and J by 8 bases, with 14 bases left in between. CDR3 sequence reads: CATSESGRGDEQFF. Written as DNA, the CDR3 is TGTGCCACCAGTGAATCCGGTAGGGGCGATGAGCAGTTCTTC.

As to this clonotype: A much larger clonotype is one base distant, so this may be a read error. This chain connects TRBV4-2 to TRBJ2-7; 12 nucleotides agree with TRBD1. Germline V gene sequence: CDR1 LGHNA, CDR2 YNFKEQ. This CDR3 region has 16 residues. CDR3 nucleotides: TGTGCCAGCAGCCAAGAGACCGGGACAGGGGGCGACGAGCGGTACTTC. Its translation: CASSQETGTGGDERYF.

This chain connects TRBV6-5 to TRBJ2-7; D is tentatively TRBD1 or TRBD2 (5 bases each). CDR3 size: 13 residues. Trimming pared 11 bases from V and 9 bases from J, leaving 23 bases between. CDR1 and CDR2 from the germline V gene are MNHEY and SVGAGI. The CDR3 DNA reads as TGTGCCGGGAGCCGGGACGCTCGACGGTGGCAGTACTTC. Its protein is CAGSRDARRWQYF.